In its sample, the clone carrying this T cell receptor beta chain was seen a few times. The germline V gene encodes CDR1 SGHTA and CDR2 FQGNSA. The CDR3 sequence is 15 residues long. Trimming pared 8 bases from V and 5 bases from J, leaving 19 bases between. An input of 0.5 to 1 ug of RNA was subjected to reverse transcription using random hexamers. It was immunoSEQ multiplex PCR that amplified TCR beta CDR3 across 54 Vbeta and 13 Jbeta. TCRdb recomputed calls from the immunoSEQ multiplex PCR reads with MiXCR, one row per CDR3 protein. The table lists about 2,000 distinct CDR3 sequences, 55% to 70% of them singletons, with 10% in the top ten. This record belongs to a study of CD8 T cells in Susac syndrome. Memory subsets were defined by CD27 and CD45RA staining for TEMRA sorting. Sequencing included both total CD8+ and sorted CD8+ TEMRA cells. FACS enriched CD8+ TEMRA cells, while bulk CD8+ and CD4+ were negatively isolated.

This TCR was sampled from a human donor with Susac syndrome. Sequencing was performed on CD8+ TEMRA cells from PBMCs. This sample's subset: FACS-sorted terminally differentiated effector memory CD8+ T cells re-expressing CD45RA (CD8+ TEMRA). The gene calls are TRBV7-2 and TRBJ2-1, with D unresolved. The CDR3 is CASALGGWPNNEQFF. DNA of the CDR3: TGTGCCAGCGCCCTGGGTGGGTGGCCCAACAATGAGCAGTTCTTC.